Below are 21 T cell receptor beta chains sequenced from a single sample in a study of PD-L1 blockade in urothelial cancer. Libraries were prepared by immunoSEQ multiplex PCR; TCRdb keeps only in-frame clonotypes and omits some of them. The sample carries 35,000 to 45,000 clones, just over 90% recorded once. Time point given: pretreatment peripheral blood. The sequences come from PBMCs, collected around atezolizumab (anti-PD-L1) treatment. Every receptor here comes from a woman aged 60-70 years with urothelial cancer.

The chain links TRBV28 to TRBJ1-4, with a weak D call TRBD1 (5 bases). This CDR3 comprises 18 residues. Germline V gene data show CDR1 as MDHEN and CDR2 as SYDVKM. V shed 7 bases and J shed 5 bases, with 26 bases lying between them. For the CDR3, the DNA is TGTGCCAGCACCAACCATCCGGGGGTTAGACTGATCAATGAAAAACTGTTTTTT. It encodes CASTNHPGVRLINEKLFF.

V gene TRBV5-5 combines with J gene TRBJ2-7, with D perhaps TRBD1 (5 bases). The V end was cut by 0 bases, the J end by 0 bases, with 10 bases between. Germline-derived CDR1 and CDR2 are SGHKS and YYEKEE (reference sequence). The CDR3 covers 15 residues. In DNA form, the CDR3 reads TGTGCCAGCAGCTTGGGACACAGGAGCTCCTACGAGCAGTACTTC. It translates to CASSLGHRSSYEQYF.

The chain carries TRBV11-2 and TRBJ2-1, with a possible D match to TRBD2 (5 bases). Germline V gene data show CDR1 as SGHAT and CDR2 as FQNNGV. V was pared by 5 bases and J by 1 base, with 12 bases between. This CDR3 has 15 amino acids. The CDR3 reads CASSPFEGSYNEQFF. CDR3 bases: TGTGCCAGCAGCCCCTTCGAGGGTTCCTACAATGAGCAGTTCTTC.

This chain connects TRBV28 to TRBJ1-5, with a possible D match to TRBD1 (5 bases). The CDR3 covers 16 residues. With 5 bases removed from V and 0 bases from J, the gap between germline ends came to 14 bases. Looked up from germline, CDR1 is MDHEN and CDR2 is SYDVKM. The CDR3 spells CASSTQARASNQPQHF. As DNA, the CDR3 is TGTGCCAGCAGTACACAAGCCAGGGCTAGCAATCAGCCCCAGCATTTT.

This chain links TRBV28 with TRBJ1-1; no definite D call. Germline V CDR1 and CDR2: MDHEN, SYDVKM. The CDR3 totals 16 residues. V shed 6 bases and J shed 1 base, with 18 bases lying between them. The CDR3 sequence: CASRQRRFLGNTEAFF. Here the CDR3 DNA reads TGTGCCAGCAGACAAAGGAGGTTTCTAGGGAACACTGAAGCTTTCTTT.

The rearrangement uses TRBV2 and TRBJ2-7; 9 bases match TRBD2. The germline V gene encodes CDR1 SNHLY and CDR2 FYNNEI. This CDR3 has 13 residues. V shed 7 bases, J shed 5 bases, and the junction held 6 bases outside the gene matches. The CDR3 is CASNRLAGNEQYF. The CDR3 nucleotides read TGTGCCAGCAATAGGCTAGCGGGAAACGAGCAGTACTTC.

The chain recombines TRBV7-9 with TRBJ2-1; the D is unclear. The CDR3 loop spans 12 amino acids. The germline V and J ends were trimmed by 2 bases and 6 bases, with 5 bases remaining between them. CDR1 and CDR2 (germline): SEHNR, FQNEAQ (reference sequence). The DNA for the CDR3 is TGTGCCAGCAGCTTAACCAGCAATGAGCAGTTCTTC. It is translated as CASSLTSNEQFF.

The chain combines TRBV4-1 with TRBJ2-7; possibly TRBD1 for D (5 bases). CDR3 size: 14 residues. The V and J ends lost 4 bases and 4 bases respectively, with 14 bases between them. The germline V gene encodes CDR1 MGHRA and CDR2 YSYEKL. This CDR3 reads CASSRQARGYEQYF. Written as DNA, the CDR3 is TGCGCCAGCAGCCGGCAAGCTAGGGGTTACGAGCAGTACTTC.

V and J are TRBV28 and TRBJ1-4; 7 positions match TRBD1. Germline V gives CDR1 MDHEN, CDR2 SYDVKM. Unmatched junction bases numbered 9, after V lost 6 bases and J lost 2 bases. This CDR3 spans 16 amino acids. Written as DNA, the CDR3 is TGTGCCAGCAGCTACCAGGGGGAAGGGACTAATGAAAAACTGTTTTTT. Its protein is CASSYQGEGTNEKLFF.

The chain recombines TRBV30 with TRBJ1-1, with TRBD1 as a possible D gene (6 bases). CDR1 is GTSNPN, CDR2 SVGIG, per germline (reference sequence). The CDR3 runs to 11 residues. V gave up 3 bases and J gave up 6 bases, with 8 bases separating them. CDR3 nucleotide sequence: TGTGCCTGGAGACAGGGCCCTGAAGCTTTCTTT. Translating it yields CAWRQGPEAFF.

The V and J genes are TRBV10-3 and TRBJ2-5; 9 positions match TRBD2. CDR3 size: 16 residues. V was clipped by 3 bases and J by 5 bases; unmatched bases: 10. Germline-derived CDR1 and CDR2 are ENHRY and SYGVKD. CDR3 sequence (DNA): TGTGCCATCAGTGACCGCGGGAGGGCCGGTCAGGAGACCCAGTACTTC. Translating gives CAISDRGRAGQETQYF.

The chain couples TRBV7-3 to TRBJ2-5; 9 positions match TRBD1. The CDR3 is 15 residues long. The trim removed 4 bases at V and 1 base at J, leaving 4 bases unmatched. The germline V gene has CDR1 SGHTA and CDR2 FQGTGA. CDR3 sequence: CASSSTGGSQETQYF. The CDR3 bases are TGTGCCAGCAGCTCGACAGGGGGAAGCCAAGAGACCCAGTACTTC.

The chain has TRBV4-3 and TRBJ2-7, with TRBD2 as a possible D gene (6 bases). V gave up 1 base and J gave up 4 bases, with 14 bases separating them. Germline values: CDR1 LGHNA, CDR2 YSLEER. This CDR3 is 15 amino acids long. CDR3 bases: TGCGCCAGCAGCCAAGCCCACACGGCGGGATACGAGCAGTACTTC. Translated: CASSQAHTAGYEQYF.

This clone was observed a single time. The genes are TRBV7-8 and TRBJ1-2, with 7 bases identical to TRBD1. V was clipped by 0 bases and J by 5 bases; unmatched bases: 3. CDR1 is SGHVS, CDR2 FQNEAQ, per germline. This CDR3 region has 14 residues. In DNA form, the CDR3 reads TGTGCCAGCAGCTTAGCCGCGACAGGGTATGGCTACACCTTC. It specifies CASSLAATGYGYTF.

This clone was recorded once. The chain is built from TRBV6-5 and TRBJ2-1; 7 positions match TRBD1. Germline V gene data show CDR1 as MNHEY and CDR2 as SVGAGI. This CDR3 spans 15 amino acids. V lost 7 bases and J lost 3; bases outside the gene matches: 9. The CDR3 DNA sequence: TGTGCCAGCAAAGGAAAACAGGGGTTCTACAATGAGCAGTTCTTC. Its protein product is CASKGKQGFYNEQFF.

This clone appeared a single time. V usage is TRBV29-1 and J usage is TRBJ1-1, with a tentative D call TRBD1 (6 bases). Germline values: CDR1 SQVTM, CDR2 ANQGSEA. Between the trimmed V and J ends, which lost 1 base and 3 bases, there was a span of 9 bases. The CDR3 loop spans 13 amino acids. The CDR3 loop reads CSVEGGLDTEAFF. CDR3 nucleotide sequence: TGCAGCGTTGAAGGGGGGCTAGACACTGAAGCTTTCTTT.

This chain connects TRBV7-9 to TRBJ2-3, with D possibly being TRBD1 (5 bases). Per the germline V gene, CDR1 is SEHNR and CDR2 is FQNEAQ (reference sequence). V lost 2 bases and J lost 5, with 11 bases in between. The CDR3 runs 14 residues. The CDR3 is CASSLNGDRDTQYF. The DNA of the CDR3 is TGTGCCAGCAGCTTAAACGGAGACAGAGATACGCAGTATTTT. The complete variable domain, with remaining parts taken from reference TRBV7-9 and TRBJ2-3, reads DTGVSQNPRHKITKRGQNVTFRCDPISEHNRLYWYRQTLGQGPEFLTYFQNEAQLEKSRLLSDRFSAERPKGSFSTLEIQRTEQGDSAMYLCASSLNGDRDTQYFGPGTRLTVL.

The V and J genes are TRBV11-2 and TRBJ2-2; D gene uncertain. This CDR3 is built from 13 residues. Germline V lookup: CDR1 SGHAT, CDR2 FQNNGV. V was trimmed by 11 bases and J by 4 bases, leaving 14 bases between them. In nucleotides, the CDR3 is TGTGCCGGGTACTCGTGGAGCACCGGGGAGCTGTTTTTT. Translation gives CAGYSWSTGELFF.

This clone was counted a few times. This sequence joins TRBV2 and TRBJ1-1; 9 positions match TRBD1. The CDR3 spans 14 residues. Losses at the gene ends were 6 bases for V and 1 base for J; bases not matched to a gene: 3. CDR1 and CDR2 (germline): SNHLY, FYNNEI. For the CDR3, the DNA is TGTGCCAGCAGACAGACAGGGGGGAACACTGAAGCTTTCTTT. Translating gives CASRQTGGNTEAFF. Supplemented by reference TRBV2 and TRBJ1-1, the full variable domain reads EPEVTQTPSHQVTQMGQEVILRCVPISNHLYFYWYRQILGQKVEFLVSFYNNEISEKSEIFDDQFSVERPDGSNFTLKIRSTKLEDSAMYFCASRQTGGNTEAFFGQGTRLTVV.

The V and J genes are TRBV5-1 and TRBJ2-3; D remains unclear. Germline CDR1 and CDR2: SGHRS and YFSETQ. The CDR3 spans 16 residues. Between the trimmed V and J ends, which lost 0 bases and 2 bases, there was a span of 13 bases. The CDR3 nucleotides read TGCGCCAGCAGCTTGGGCACTCAACCGAACACAGATACGCAGTATTTT. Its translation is CASSLGTQPNTDTQYF.

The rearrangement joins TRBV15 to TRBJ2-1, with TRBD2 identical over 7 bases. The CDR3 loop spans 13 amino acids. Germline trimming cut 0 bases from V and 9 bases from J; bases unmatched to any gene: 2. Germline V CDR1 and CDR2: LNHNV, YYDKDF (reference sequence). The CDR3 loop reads CATSRDPSGEQFF. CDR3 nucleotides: TGTGCCACCAGCAGAGATCCTAGCGGTGAGCAGTTCTTC.